A single sample gave rise to the 21 T cell receptor beta chains below, sequenced in a study of T-cell memory formation after mild COVID-19. MiXCR, applied by TCRdb to the 5' RACE reads, yields one record per CDR3 protein. The table shows roughly 6,000 distinct CDR3 sequences, with 15% to 25% occurring only once. Sequencing was done on a sample of PBMCs or a T cell subset sorted from them (not recorded which). These receptors were taken from an adult woman who had mild COVID-19 (a few samples of this study predate the infection). Cell type and time point are not known.

This clonotype qualifies as medium-sized. CDR3 nucleotide sequence: TGCAGCGTTGAGGACAGACCCTACGAGCAGTACTTC. This sequence encodes CSVEDRPYEQYF. The rearrangement joins TRBV29-1 to TRBJ2-7; a possible D gene is TRBD1 (6 bases). This CDR3 is 12 amino acids long. Germline CDR1 SQVTM, CDR2 ANQGSEA. Trimming stripped 3 bases from V and 2 bases from J, with 8 bases between.

This clonotype was observed many times. V usage is TRBV19 and J usage is TRBJ2-3; D perhaps matches TRBD2 (6 bases). The CDR3 is 17 residues long. The germline gives CDR1 LNHDA, CDR2 SQIVND (reference sequence). V was trimmed by 0 bases and J by 2 bases, leaving 15 bases between them. The CDR3 DNA follows: TGTGCCAGTAGTATAGATCTGGCCGGGACTTACACAGATACGCAGTATTTT. Residues: CASSIDLAGTYTDTQYF.

The count of this clonotype is one. The chain couples TRBV7-9 to TRBJ1-1, with D hard to call. CDR1 is SEHNR and CDR2 is FQNEAQ in the germline V gene (reference sequence). The CDR3 is 16 amino acids. V lost 3 bases and J lost 0, with 14 bases in between. The CDR3 region has the DNA TGTGCCAGCAGCTTTCTACAGATTAAAGTGAACACTGAAGCTTTCTTT. Residues: CASSFLQIKVNTEAFF.

This clonotype was counted at least ten times. The CDR3 sequence: CASSRLAHTDTQYF. For the CDR3, the DNA is TGTGCCAGTAGTAGGTTGGCACACACAGATACGCAGTATTTT. The chain carries TRBV19 and TRBJ2-3, with unresolved D. Germline V gives CDR1 LNHDA, CDR2 SQIVND (reference sequence). V shed 4 bases and J shed 2 bases, with 10 bases lying between them. CDR3 length: 14 residues.

This clonotype was seen repeatedly, ten times or more. The gene calls are TRBV5-6 and TRBJ1-2; 8 nucleotides agree with TRBD1. V was clipped by 5 bases and J by 4 bases; unmatched bases: 13. Germline CDR1 and CDR2: SGHDT and YYEEEE. The CDR3 covers 16 residues. In DNA form, the CDR3 reads TGTGCCAGCAGGATTGGTAACGCAGGGGGCTTCTATGGCTACACCTTC. It codes for CASRIGNAGGFYGYTF.

In this sample, this clonotype turned up many times. V gene TRBV7-8 combines with J gene TRBJ1-2; maybe TRBD1 (6 bases). The germline CDR1 and CDR2 sequences are SGHVS and FQNEAQ. V dropped 2 bases and J dropped 6 bases, with 13 bases sitting between them. The CDR3 has 14 residues. CDR3: CASSLYRDVDGYTF. CDR3 DNA: TGTGCCAGCAGCTTATACAGGGATGTGGATGGCTACACCTTC.

By sample fraction, this clonotype is medium-sized. This chain joins TRBV11-1 and TRBJ2-1; 13 bases fit TRBD2. V lost 6 bases and J lost 9; bases outside the gene matches: 17. From germline, CDR1 is SGHAT and CDR2 FQDESV (reference sequence). CDR3 length: 18 amino acids. The CDR3 loop is CASSSYRLAGGLRSEQFF. The CDR3, as DNA: TGTGCCAGCAGTTCTTACCGACTAGCGGGGGGCCTTAGAAGTGAGCAGTTCTTC.

By its share, this clonotype is medium-sized (0.01 to 0.1%). This chain connects TRBV20-1 to TRBJ2-2, with D tentatively TRBD1 (6 bases). This CDR3 contains 16 residues. V lost 3 bases and J lost 5, with 19 bases in between. Germline CDR1 and CDR2: DFQATT and SNEGSKA (reference sequence). The CDR3 is CSASDWDIAPTGELFF. The CDR3 bases are TGCAGTGCTAGTGACTGGGACATAGCCCCTACCGGGGAGCTGTTTTTT.

The CDR3, as DNA: TGTGCCAGCAGCGCCTTTTTCGGCGTCCTAGAGACCCAGTACTTC. Its translation: CASSAFFGVLETQYF. The V and J genes are TRBV9 and TRBJ2-5; D not resolved. Trimming took 3 bases from V and 4 from J, leaving 16 bases between them. Germline V gives CDR1 SGDLS, CDR2 YYNGEE. The CDR3 is made up of 15 amino acids.

The chain couples TRBV15 to TRBJ2-3; D is possibly TRBD1 (5 bases). The CDR3 totals 15 residues. V was pared by 3 bases and J by 6 bases, with 16 bases between. Germline values: CDR1 LNHNV, CDR2 YYDKDF (reference sequence). In DNA, the CDR3 is TGTGCCACCAGCAGCCGATATGCAGGGCTGGATACGCAGTATTTT. This encodes CATSSRYAGLDTQYF.

This clonotype was recorded many times. The chain couples TRBV3-1 to TRBJ2-7; D remains ambiguous. V shed 0 bases and J shed 0 bases, with 15 bases lying between them. The CDR3 is 17 amino acids. Germline CDR1 is LGHDT and CDR2 is YNNKEL (reference sequence). The CDR3 reads CASSQDLPGTTSYEQYF. In DNA, the CDR3 is TGTGCCAGCAGCCAAGATCTCCCAGGAACGACCTCCTACGAGCAGTACTTC.

In this sample, this clonotype turned up many times. The rearrangement links TRBV11-3 to TRBJ2-7, with 8 bases fitting TRBD1. After removal of 6 bases from V and 6 bases from J, the junction contained 10 bases not matched to a gene. Germline V gene sequence: CDR1 SGHNT, CDR2 YENEEA. The length of the CDR3 is 14 residues. CDR3 nucleotides: TGTGCCAGCAGACGATTGGGACAGGCGGGCGAGCAGTACTTC. Translation: CASRRLGQAGEQYF.

This chain uses TRBV7-2 with TRBJ2-2; 10 positions match TRBD2. Trimming took 3 bases from V and 5 from J; bases not matched to a gene: 3. Germline loops: CDR1 SGHTA, CDR2 FQGNSA. The CDR3 extends over 15 amino acids. The CDR3, as DNA: TGTGCCAGCAGCTTCCCGGGACTAGCGACCGGGGAGCTGTTTTTT. Translated, it gives CASSFPGLATGELFF.

By sample share, this clonotype is medium-sized. The CDR3 loop reads CASTTVKDYNEQFF. DNA for the CDR3: TGTGCCAGCACCACAGTAAAAGACTACAATGAGCAGTTCTTC. V is TRBV27 and J is TRBJ2-1; D remains unclear. CDR1 is MNHEY, CDR2 SMNVEV, per germline (reference sequence). The germline V and J ends were trimmed by 7 bases and 3 bases, with 13 bases remaining between them. The CDR3 is 14 amino acids.

This clonotype was detected many times. The chain joins TRBV10-3 to TRBJ2-7, with a tentative D call TRBD2 (6 bases). Germline V gene data show CDR1 as ENHRY and CDR2 as SYGVKD. V lost 0 bases, J lost 7 bases, and 19 bases lay in between. The CDR3 is made up of 16 amino acids. The chain's CDR3 is CAISESSGLAVPEQYF. CDR3 sequence (DNA): TGTGCCATCAGTGAGTCAAGCGGGTTGGCAGTCCCAGAGCAGTACTTC.

Relative to its sample, this clonotype is medium-sized. The rearrangement uses TRBV11-2 and TRBJ2-5; maybe TRBD2 (6 bases). CDR1 is SGHAT and CDR2 is FQNNGV in the germline V gene. This CDR3 has 17 residues. The V end lost 1 base, the J end lost 2 bases, and 17 bases lay between the germline ends. CDR3 loop: CASSLAGVRDFQETQYF. DNA for the CDR3: TGTGCCAGCAGCTTAGCCGGGGTCCGGGACTTTCAAGAGACCCAGTACTTC.

By sample share, this clonotype is medium-sized. The chain links TRBV27 to TRBJ2-3; 7 nucleotides agree with TRBD1. Losses at the gene ends were 5 bases for V and 4 bases for J; bases not matched to a gene: 9. Germline CDR1 is MNHEY and CDR2 is SMNVEV (reference sequence). The CDR3 totals 15 residues. The CDR3 sequence: CASSATGFAPDTQYF. The CDR3 bases are TGTGCCAGCAGTGCGACAGGGTTCGCGCCAGATACGCAGTATTTT.

This clonotype showed up many times. The genes are TRBV4-3 and TRBJ2-2, with 13 bases that match TRBD2. The CDR3 spans 17 residues. Germline loops: CDR1 LGHNA, CDR2 YSLEER. With V trimmed by 4 bases and J by 3 bases, 5 bases remained unmatched. The chain's CDR3 is CASSPQLAGGHTGELFF. The CDR3 coding sequence is TGCGCCAGCAGCCCACAACTAGCGGGAGGGCACACCGGGGAGCTGTTTTTT.

This clonotype was counted ten times or more. This chain joins TRBV6-5 and TRBJ1-1; weak D call: TRBD1 (6 bases). Germline CDR1 MNHEY, CDR2 SVGAGI. V shed 2 bases and J shed 7 bases, with 17 bases lying between them. This CDR3 has 15 residues. CDR3 protein: CASSYLGGGAGEAFF. The CDR3 DNA is TGTGCCAGCAGTTACCTCGGTGGGGGGGCAGGTGAAGCTTTCTTT.

This clonotype was found many times. The chain joins TRBV7-8 to TRBJ2-6, with D uncertain. This CDR3 contains 19 residues. CDR1 is SGHVS and CDR2 is FQNEAQ in the germline V gene. The ends were cut back, 2 bases at V and 0 bases at J, with 17 bases in the middle. The CDR3: CASSLMVIRMTSGANVLTF. The CDR3 DNA is TGTGCCAGCAGCTTAATGGTGATAAGGATGACCTCTGGGGCCAACGTCCTGACTTTC.

This clonotype has ten or more counts. The gene calls are TRBV6-2 or TRBV6-3 and TRBJ2-7; 7 bases are shared with TRBD1. CDR3 size: 17 residues. V trimming: 7 bases; J trimming: 7 bases; junction bases outside the gene matches: 22. Germline CDR1 reads MNHEY; CDR2 reads SVGEGT. This chain's CDR3 is CASNWTPLWTGEDEQYF. In nucleotides, the CDR3 is TGTGCCAGCAATTGGACGCCGCTGTGGACAGGCGAGGATGAGCAGTACTTC.